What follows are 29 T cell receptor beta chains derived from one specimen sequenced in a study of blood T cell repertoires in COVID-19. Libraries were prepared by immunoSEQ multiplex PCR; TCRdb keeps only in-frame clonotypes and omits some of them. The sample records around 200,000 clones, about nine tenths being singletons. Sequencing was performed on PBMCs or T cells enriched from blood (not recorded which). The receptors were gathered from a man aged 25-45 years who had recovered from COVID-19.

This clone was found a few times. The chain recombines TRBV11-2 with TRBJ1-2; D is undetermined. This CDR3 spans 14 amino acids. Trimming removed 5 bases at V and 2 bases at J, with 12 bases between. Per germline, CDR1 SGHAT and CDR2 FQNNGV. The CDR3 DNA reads TGTGCCAGCAGCCCATCTTGGGCAAACTATGGCTACACCTTC. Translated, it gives CASSPSWANYGYTF.

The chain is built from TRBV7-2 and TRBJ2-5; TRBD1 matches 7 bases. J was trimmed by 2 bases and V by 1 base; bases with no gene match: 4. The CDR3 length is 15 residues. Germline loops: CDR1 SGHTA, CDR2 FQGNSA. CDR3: CASSLVGQLQETQYF. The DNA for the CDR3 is TGTGCCAGCAGCTTAGTGGGACAGCTGCAAGAGACCCAGTACTTC.

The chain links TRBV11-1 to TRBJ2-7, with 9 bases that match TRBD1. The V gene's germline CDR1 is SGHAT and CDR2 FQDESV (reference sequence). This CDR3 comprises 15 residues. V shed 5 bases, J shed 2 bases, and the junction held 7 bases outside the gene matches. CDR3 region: CASSRTGTGTYEQYF. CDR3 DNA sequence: TGTGCCAGCAGCCGCACCGGGACAGGGACCTACGAGCAGTACTTC.

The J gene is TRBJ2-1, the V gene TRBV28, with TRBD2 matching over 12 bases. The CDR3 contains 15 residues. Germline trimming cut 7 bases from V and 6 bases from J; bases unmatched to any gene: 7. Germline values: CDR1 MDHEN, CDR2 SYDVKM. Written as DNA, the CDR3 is TGTGCCAGCAACCTAGCGGGAGGGCCTACCAATGAGCAGTTCTTC. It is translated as CASNLAGGPTNEQFF.

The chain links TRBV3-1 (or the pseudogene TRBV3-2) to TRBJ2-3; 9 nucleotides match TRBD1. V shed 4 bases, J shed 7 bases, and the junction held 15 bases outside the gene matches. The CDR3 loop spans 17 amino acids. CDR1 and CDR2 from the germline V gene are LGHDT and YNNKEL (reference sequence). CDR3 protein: CASSPPTGGLGSHTQYF. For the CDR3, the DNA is TGTGCCAGCAGCCCCCCGACAGGGGGACTGGGTAGTCATACGCAGTATTTT.

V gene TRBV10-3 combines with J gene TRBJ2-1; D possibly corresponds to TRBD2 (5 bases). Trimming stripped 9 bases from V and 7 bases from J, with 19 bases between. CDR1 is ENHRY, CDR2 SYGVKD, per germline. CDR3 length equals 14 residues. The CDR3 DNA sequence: TGTGCCATGCGGCGCGGGTCGGTTCTTAATGAGCAGTTCTTC. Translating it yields CAMRRGSVLNEQFF.

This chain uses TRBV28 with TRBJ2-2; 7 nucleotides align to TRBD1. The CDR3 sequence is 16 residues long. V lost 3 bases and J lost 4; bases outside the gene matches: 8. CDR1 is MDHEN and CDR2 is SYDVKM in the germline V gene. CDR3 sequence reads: CASSFKTGKSTGELFF. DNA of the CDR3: TGTGCCAGCAGTTTCAAGACAGGGAAAAGCACCGGGGAGCTGTTTTTT.

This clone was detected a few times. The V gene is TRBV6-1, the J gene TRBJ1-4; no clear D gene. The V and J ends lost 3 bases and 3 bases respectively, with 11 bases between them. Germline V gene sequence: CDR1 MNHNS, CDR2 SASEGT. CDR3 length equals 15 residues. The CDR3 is CASSDGPDPNEKLFF. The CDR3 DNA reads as TGTGCCAGCAGTGATGGGCCTGACCCTAATGAAAAACTGTTTTTT.

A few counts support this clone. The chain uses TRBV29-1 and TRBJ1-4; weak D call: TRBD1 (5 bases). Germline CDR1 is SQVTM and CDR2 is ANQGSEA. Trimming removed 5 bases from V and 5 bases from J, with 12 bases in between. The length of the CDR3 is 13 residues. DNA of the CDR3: TGCAGCGTTAAGGTCCAGGGCAATGAAAAACTGTTTTTT. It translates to CSVKVQGNEKLFF.

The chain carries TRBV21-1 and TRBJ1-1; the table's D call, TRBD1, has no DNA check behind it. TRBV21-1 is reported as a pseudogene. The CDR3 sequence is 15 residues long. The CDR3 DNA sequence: TGTGCCAGCAGCAAAGTTGTGAGACAGAACACTGAAGCTTTCTTT. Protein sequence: CASSKVVRQNTEAFF.

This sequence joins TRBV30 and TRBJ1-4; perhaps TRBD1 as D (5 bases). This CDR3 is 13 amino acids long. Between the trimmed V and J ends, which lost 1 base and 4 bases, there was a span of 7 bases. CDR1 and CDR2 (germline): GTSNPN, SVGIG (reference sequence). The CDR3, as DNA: TGTGCCTGGAGTGGTACAGGTAATGAAAAACTGTTTTTT. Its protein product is CAWSGTGNEKLFF.

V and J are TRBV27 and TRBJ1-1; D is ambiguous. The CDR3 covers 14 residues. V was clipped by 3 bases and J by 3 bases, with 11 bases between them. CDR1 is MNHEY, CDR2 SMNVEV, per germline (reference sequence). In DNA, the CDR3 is TGTGCCAGCAGTTTTTCCGTCGTTGACACTGAAGCTTTCTTT. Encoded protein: CASSFSVVDTEAFF.

CDR3 nucleotides: TGTGCCAGTAGTATACCCGGGACAGACTTAGCCAAAAACATTCAGTACTTC. Amino acid sequence: CASSIPGTDLAKNIQYF. This chain joins TRBV19 and TRBJ2-4; 7 bases are a match to TRBD1. Germline V CDR1 and CDR2: LNHDA, SQIVND (reference sequence). Trimming at V came to 2 bases and at J to 0 bases, leaving 7 bases not matched to a gene. CDR3 length: 17 amino acids.

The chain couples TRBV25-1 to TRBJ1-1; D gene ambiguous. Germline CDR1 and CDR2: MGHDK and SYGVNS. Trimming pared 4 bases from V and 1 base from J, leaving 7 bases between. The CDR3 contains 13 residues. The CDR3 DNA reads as TGTGCCAGCAGTGTGGCACGGAACACTGAAGCTTTCTTT. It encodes CASSVARNTEAFF.

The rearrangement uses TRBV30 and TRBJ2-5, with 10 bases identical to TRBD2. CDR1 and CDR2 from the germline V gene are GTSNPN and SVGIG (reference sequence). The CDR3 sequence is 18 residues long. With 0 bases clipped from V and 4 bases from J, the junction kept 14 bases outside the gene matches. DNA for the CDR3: TGTGCCTGGAGTGTCGGGCTAGCGGGAGACCGGGGGAGAGAGACCCAGTACTTC. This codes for CAWSVGLAGDRGRETQYF.

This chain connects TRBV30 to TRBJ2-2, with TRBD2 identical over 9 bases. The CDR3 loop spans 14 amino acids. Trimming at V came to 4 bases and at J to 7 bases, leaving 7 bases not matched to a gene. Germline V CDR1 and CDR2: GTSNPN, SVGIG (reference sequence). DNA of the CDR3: TGTGCCTGGACCGGACTAGCGATCGGCGGGGAGCTGTTTTTT. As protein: CAWTGLAIGGELFF.

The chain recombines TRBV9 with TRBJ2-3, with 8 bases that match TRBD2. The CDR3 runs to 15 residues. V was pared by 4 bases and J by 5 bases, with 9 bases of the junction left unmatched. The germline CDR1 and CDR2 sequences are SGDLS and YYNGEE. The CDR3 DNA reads TGTGCCAGCAGCCCGAGCGGGGGTTGGGGAGATACGCAGTATTTT. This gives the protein CASSPSGGWGDTQYF. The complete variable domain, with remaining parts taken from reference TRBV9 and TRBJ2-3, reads DSGVTQTPKHLITATGQRVTLRCSPRSGDLSVYWYQQSLDQGLQFLIQYYNGEERAKGNILERFSAQQFPDLHSELNLSSLELGDSALYFCASSPSGGWGDTQYFGPGTRLTVL.

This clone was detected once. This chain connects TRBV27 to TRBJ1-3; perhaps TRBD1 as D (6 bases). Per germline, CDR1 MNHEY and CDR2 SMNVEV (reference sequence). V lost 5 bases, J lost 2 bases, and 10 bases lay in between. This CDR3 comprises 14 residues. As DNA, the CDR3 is TGTGCCAGCAGTCCAGGGGCCGCTGGAAACACCATATATTTT. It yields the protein CASSPGAAGNTIYF.

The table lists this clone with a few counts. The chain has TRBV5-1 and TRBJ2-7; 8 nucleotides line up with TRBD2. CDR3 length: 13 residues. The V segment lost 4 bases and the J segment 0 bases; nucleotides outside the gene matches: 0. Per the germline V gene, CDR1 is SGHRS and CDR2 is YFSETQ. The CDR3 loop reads CASSSGSSYEQYF. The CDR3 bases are TGCGCCAGCAGCAGCGGGAGCTCCTACGAGCAGTACTTC.

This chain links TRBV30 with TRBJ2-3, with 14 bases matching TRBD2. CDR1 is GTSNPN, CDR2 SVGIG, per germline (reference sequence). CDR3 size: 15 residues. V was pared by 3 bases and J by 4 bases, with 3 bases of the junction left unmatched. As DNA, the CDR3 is TGTGCCTGGAGAGGACTAGCGGGGGGTGCAGATACGCAGTATTTT. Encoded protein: CAWRGLAGGADTQYF.

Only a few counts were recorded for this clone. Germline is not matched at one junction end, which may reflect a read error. The CDR3 bases are TGTGCCACACCAGGGCCTAATTTT. This gives the protein CATPGPNF. The V gene is TRBV15, the J gene TRBJ1-1, with a weak D call TRBD1 (5 bases). This CDR3 spans 8 amino acids. CDR1 is LNHNV and CDR2 is YYDKDF in the germline V gene (reference sequence).

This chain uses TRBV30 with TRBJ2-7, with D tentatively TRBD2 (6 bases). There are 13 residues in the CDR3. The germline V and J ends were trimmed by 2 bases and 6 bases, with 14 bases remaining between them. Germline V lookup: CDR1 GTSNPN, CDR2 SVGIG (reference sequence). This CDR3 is CAWSFKVEGEQYF. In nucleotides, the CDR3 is TGTGCCTGGAGTTTTAAGGTGGAGGGCGAGCAGTACTTC.

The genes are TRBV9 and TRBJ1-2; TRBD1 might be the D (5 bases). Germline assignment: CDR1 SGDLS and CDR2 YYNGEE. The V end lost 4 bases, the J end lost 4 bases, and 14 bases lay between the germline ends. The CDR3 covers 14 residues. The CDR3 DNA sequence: TGTGCCAGCAGCCCCGGAGGGACGGCCTATGGCTACACCTTC. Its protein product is CASSPGGTAYGYTF. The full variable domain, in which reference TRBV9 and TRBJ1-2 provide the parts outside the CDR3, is DSGVTQTPKHLITATGQRVTLRCSPRSGDLSVYWYQQSLDQGLQFLIQYYNGEERAKGNILERFSAQQFPDLHSELNLSSLELGDSALYFCASSPGGTAYGYTFGSGTRLTVV.

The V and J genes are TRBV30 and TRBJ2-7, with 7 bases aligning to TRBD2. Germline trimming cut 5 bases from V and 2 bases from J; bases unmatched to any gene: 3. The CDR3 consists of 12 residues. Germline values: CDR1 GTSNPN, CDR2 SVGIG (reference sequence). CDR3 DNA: TGTGCCTGGGGACTAGAAGCCTACGAGCAGTACTTC. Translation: CAWGLEAYEQYF.

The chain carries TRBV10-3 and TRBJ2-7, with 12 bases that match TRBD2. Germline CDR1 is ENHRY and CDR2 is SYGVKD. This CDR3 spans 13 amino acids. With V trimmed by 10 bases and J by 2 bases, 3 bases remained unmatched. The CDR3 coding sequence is TGTGCCACCTCTAGCGGGAGGGCCTACGAGCAGTACTTC. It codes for CATSSGRAYEQYF.

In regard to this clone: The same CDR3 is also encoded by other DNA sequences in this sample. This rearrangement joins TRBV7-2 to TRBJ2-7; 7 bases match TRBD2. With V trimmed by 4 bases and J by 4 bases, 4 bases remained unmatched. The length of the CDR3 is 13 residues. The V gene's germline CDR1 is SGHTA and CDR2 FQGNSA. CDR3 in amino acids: CASSSRLAYEQYF. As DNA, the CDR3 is TGTGCCAGCAGCTCGCGACTAGCTTACGAGCAGTACTTC.

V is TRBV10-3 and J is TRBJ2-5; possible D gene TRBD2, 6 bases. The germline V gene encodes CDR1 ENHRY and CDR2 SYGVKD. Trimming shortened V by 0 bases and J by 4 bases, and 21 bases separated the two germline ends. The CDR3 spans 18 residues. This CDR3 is CAISESKPGAPVLETQYF. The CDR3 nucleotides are TGTGCCATCAGTGAGTCGAAACCGGGAGCCCCAGTCTTAGAGACCCAGTACTTC.

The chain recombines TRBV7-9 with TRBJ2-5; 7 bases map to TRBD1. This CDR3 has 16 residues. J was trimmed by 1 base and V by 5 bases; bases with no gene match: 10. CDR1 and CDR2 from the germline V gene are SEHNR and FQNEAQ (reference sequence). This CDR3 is CASSSRDSRTQETQYF. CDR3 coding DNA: TGTGCCAGCAGCAGCCGGGACAGCCGAACCCAAGAGACCCAGTACTTC.

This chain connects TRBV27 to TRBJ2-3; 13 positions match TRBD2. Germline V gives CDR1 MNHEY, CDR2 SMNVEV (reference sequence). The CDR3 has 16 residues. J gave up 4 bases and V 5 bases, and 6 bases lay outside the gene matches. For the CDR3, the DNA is TGTGCCAGCAGTCCATGGACTAGCGGGAGCCCAGATACGCAGTATTTT. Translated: CASSPWTSGSPDTQYF.